The present TCR beta chain was sequenced within a study of OX40 agonist ivuxolimab in advanced cancers. The table came from immunoSEQ multiplex PCR; TCRdb's copy has only in-frame clones and leaves some out. The data show about 77,000 clones, under 90% seen once. Patients had blood sampled at baseline and again on cycle 4 day 1 and cycle 7 day 1. Germline assignment: CDR1 SGHAT and CDR2 FQNNGV. The CDR3 covers 19 residues. V trimming: 4 bases; J trimming: 2 bases; junction bases outside the gene matches: 20. This sample comprised CD4+ or CD8+ T cells sorted from blood, obtained in a trial of the OX40 agonist ivuxolimab. This clonotype was sampled from an adult with an advanced solid tumor such as melanoma, head and neck, liver or kidney cancer. The chain combines TRBV11-2 with TRBJ2-7; 7 positions agree with TRBD1. DNA for the CDR3: TGTGCCAGCAGCTCAGATCCTAACATCGAGGGACAGTACACCTACGAGCAGTACTTC. Protein: CASSSDPNIEGQYTYEQYF.